The 13 T cell receptor beta chains below were found in one sample sequenced in a study of blood T cell repertoires in COVID-19. The table came from immunoSEQ multiplex PCR; TCRdb's copy has only in-frame clones and leaves some out. The repertoire consists of a few hundred thousand clones, with about 80% occurring once and the leading ten covering about 10%. Sequences were obtained from peripheral blood. The source of these receptors is an elderly man with acute or convalescent COVID-19.

The CDR3: CASSRPSGSWNEQYF. Here the CDR3 DNA reads TGTGCCAGCAGTCGACCTAGCGGGAGCTGGAACGAGCAGTACTTC. The chain combines TRBV27 with TRBJ2-7; 10 bases align to TRBD2. After removal of 5 bases from V and 5 bases from J, the junction contained 9 bases not matched to a gene. CDR1 is MNHEY and CDR2 is SMNVEV in the germline V gene (reference sequence). This CDR3 has 15 amino acids.

The CDR3 spells CASSLERNSPLHF. The CDR3 DNA reads TGCGCCAGCAGCTTGGAGAGGAATTCACCCCTCCACTTT. This chain links TRBV5-1 with TRBJ1-6; D not certain. Trimming left V 0 bases short and J 7 bases short, with 5 bases between. The length of the CDR3 is 13 residues. Per the germline V gene, CDR1 is SGHRS and CDR2 is YFSETQ.

As DNA, the CDR3 is TGTGCCAGCAGCTTCCTAATGACCGGGGACACTGAAGCTTTCTTT. Translation: CASSFLMTGDTEAFF. This chain joins TRBV7-8 and TRBJ1-1; D is unclear. V was clipped by 3 bases and J by 3 bases, with 14 bases between them. The CDR3 has 15 residues. Germline lookup yields CDR1 SGHVS and CDR2 FQNEAQ.

A remark on this clone: The sample contains more than one DNA sequence encoding this CDR3. The chain recombines TRBV24-1 with TRBJ1-2; 9 bases line up with TRBD1. The CDR3 covers 15 residues. Per the germline V gene, CDR1 is KGHDR and CDR2 is SFDVKD. V lost 3 bases to trimming and J lost 3 bases; unmatched junction nucleotides: 4. The CDR3 coding sequence is TGTGCCACCAGTGATCCTACAGGGGGCGACTATGGCTACACCTTC. Residues: CATSDPTGGDYGYTF.

This chain joins TRBV27 and TRBJ2-7, with 8 bases matching TRBD1. The V gene end was trimmed by 5 bases and the J gene end by 2 bases; junction bases not matched to a gene: 11. The V gene's germline CDR1 is MNHEY and CDR2 SMNVEV (reference sequence). This CDR3 has 16 residues. The CDR3 sequence: CASSPYLGQGTYEQYF. CDR3 sequence (DNA): TGTGCCAGCAGTCCTTATCTAGGACAGGGAACCTACGAGCAGTACTTC.

The chain couples TRBV3-1 (or the pseudogene TRBV3-2) to TRBJ2-6, with 10 bases that match TRBD1. The CDR3 runs to 18 residues. Germline assignment: CDR1 LGHDT and CDR2 YNNKEL (reference sequence). V lost 4 bases and J lost 0; bases outside the gene matches: 6. This chain's CDR3 is CASSPRTGGFSGANVLTF. DNA of the CDR3: TGTGCCAGCAGCCCCCGGACAGGGGGTTTCTCTGGGGCCAACGTCCTGACTTTC.

The chain joins TRBV5-4 to TRBJ2-7; 8 positions agree with TRBD1. V lost 3 bases, J lost 3 bases, and 5 bases stayed unmatched. From germline, CDR1 is SGHNT and CDR2 YYREEE (reference sequence). The CDR3 extends over 14 amino acids. This chain's CDR3 is CASSWGTGRYEQYF. The CDR3 bases are TGTGCCAGCAGCTGGGGGACAGGACGCTACGAGCAGTACTTC.

The CDR3 DNA reads TGTGCCAGCAGCTCTACAACCGGGACAGCGATCAATCAGCCCCAGCATTTT. It codes for CASSSTTGTAINQPQHF. The V and J genes are TRBV2 and TRBJ1-5, with 7 positions matching TRBD1. The ends lost 6 bases at V and 3 bases at J; junction bases unmatched: 14. This CDR3 region has 17 residues. Germline-derived CDR1 and CDR2 are SNHLY and FYNNEI. Using reference TRBV2 and TRBJ1-5 for the parts outside the CDR3, the full variable domain is EPEVTQTPSHQVTQMGQEVILRCVPISNHLYFYWYRQILGQKVEFLVSFYNNEISEKSEIFDDQFSVERPDGSNFTLKIRSTKLEDSAMYFCASSSTTGTAINQPQHFGDGTRLSIL.

The sample holds one count of this clone. J is TRBJ2-1 and V is TRBV24-1; the D gene is possibly TRBD1 (9 bases). CDR1 is KGHDR and CDR2 is SFDVKD in the germline V gene. Trimming left V 3 bases short and J 8 bases short, with 19 bases between. This CDR3 has 16 amino acids. The CDR3 region is CATSDRGGTGRDEQFF. CDR3 DNA: TGTGCCACCAGTGATCGCGGGGGGACAGGGAGGGATGAGCAGTTCTTC.

This clone was counted only a few times. The chain employs TRBV7-9 and TRBJ2-7; 12 bases are a match to TRBD1. This CDR3 has 15 residues. In germline, CDR1 is SEHNR, CDR2 FQNEAQ (reference sequence). V shed 2 bases, J shed 9 bases, and the junction held 8 bases outside the gene matches. In nucleotides, the CDR3 is TGTGCCAGCAGCTTAACGGGACAGGGGGCCAAGGGGCAGTACTTC. Translating gives CASSLTGQGAKGQYF.

The V and J genes are TRBV5-8 and TRBJ1-2, with TRBD1 matching over 9 bases. CDR3 length: 17 amino acids. Germline trimming cut 4 bases from V and 0 bases from J; bases unmatched to any gene: 10. Looked up from germline, CDR1 is SGHTS and CDR2 is YDEGEE. CDR3 nucleotides: TGTGCCAGCAGCCTATACCGGGGGACAGGGACTAACTATGGCTACACCTTC. This encodes CASSLYRGTGTNYGYTF.

The rearrangement links TRBV11-1 to TRBJ1-6, with D possibly TRBD1 on 6 matching bases. This CDR3 is 14 amino acids long. V was trimmed by 5 bases and J by 4 bases, leaving 9 bases between them. Germline V CDR1 and CDR2: SGHAT, FQDESV (reference sequence). The CDR3 protein is CASSPGQYNSPLHF. CDR3 nucleotides: TGTGCCAGCAGCCCAGGACAGTATAATTCACCCCTCCACTTT. The whole variable domain, filled in from reference TRBV11-1 and TRBJ1-6, reads EAEVAQSPRYKITEKSQAVAFWCDPISGHATLYWYRQILGQGPELLVQFQDESVVDDSQLPKDRFSAERLKGVDSTLKIQPAELGDSAMYLCASSPGQYNSPLHFGNGTRLTVT.

The chain couples TRBV27 to TRBJ2-7; perhaps TRBD1 as D (6 bases). This CDR3 contains 13 residues. CDR1 and CDR2 (germline): MNHEY, SMNVEV (reference sequence). Between the trimmed V and J ends, which lost 4 bases and 4 bases, there was a span of 11 bases. This CDR3 is CASSYRAWYEQYF. The CDR3 bases are TGTGCCAGCAGTTACAGGGCCTGGTACGAGCAGTACTTC.